A single sample is the source of the 28 T cell receptor beta chains below, sequenced in a study of cytomegalovirus exposure and HLA in healthy donors. The study ran its PCR with 60 Vbeta and 13 Jbeta primers. Sequencing was performed with immunoSEQ multiplex PCR; in TCRdb, only in-frame clones are kept and a portion is missing. This table holds 110,000 to 150,000 clones, under 90% found once. Sequencing used PBMCs. The origin of the receptors is a boy aged 2 to 10 in good health and CMV-seronegative.

The chain is built from TRBV5-4 and TRBJ1-1; 7 bases match TRBD1. The ends lost 2 bases at V and 4 bases at J; junction bases unmatched: 8. Germline V gives CDR1 SGHNT, CDR2 YYREEE (reference sequence). The CDR3 runs 15 residues. The chain's CDR3 is CASSFGSTGATEAFF. DNA for the CDR3: TGTGCCAGCAGCTTCGGGTCCACAGGGGCCACTGAAGCTTTCTTT. Combining the CDR3 with reference TRBV5-4 and TRBJ1-1 gives the whole variable domain ETGVTQSPTHLIKTRGQQVTLRCSSQSGHNTVSWYQQALGQGPQFIFQYYREEENGRGNFPPRFSGLQFPNYSSELNVNALELDDSALYLCASSFGSTGATEAFFGQGTRLTVV.

This chain links TRBV25-1 with TRBJ2-3; the D gene is possibly TRBD2 (6 bases). The V gene's germline CDR1 is MGHDK and CDR2 SYGVNS. The CDR3 is made up of 14 amino acids. V dropped 10 bases and J dropped 0 bases, with 14 bases sitting between them. DNA for the CDR3: TGTGCCACCGAGTCCGGGACTAGCACAGATACGCAGTATTTT. Translation: CATESGTSTDTQYF.

Concerning this clone itself: It is unclear where the CDR3 begins or ends on the DNA, so no DNA is shown, and the CDR3 is as TCRdb lists it. The V call is TRBV2, the J call TRBJ1-1. The CDR3 is 15 residues long, ends included. Germline CDR1 reads SNHLY; CDR2 reads FYNNEI. The CDR3 loop is CASSDFRGVGIRAFF.

This sequence joins TRBV19 and TRBJ2-2, with 8 bases aligning to TRBD2. This CDR3 region has 18 residues. V gave up 4 bases and J gave up 0 bases; unmatched junction bases: 10. Germline loops: CDR1 LNHDA, CDR2 SQIVND (reference sequence). The CDR3 nucleotides are TGTGCCAGTAGTAGACTAGTCGGCGGGAGGACGAACACCGGGGAGCTGTTTTTT. Its protein product is CASSRLVGGRTNTGELFF.

This chain connects TRBV6-5 to TRBJ2-2; 12 bases match TRBD2. CDR3 length: 13 residues. The V gene's germline CDR1 is MNHEY and CDR2 SVGAGI. After removal of 8 bases from V and 5 bases from J, the junction contained 0 bases not matched to a gene. CDR3 nucleotide sequence: TGTGCCAGCGGGACTAGCGGGACCGGGGAGCTGTTTTTT. Its protein product is CASGTSGTGELFF.

The genes are TRBV15 and TRBJ1-2, with D perhaps matching TRBD1 (5 bases). This CDR3 has 16 amino acids. V dropped 0 bases and J dropped 0 bases, with 11 bases sitting between them. CDR1 is LNHNV and CDR2 is YYDKDF in the germline V gene (reference sequence). The CDR3 spells CATSRETGSSNYGYTF. The CDR3 DNA reads TGTGCCACCAGCAGAGAAACAGGATCCTCTAACTATGGCTACACCTTC.

The chain employs TRBV10-3 and TRBJ1-1, with D unclear. The germline CDR1 and CDR2 sequences are ENHRY and SYGVKD. CDR3 size: 15 residues. V dropped 0 bases and J dropped 0 bases, with 8 bases sitting between them. The CDR3: CAISESVQLNTEAFF. CDR3 nucleotide sequence: TGTGCCATCAGTGAGTCGGTACAGTTGAACACTGAAGCTTTCTTT.

The chain carries TRBV11-2 and TRBJ2-3, with TRBD2 matching 8 bases. CDR3 length: 16 residues. The V gene's germline CDR1 is SGHAT and CDR2 FQNNGV. The junction had 8 bases not matched to a gene; V was cut back by 4 bases and J by 2 bases. The CDR3 nucleotides are TGTGCCAGCAGCTCCTCTAGCGGGTCCGACACAGATACGCAGTATTTT. Encoded protein: CASSSSSGSDTDTQYF.

The chain joins TRBV14 to TRBJ1-1; 8 bases are shared with TRBD1. The V gene end was trimmed by 4 bases and the J gene end by 11 bases; junction bases not matched to a gene: 18. This CDR3 is 16 amino acids long. Germline values: CDR1 SGHDN, CDR2 FVKESK. The CDR3 spells CASSPWTGSVPSSAFF. The CDR3 nucleotides read TGTGCCAGCAGCCCGTGGACAGGGTCTGTACCATCGTCGGCTTTCTTT.

The chain uses TRBV5-1 and TRBJ2-3; 8 positions agree with TRBD2. V dropped 0 bases and J dropped 2; count of bases not matched to a gene: 14. CDR1 and CDR2 from the germline V gene are SGHRS and YFSETQ. The CDR3 has 19 amino acids. CDR3 residues: CASSLGTGMPGGTTDTQYF. The CDR3 region has the DNA TGCGCCAGCAGCTTGGGAACGGGTATGCCGGGAGGGACCACAGATACGCAGTATTTT.

This chain uses TRBV13 with TRBJ2-3; 11 bases agree with TRBD2. The V gene's germline CDR1 is PRHDT and CDR2 FYEKMQ (reference sequence). The junction had 15 bases not matched to a gene; V was cut back by 4 bases and J by 3 bases. This CDR3 has 19 amino acids. The CDR3 spells CASSSQNRLAGIVTDTQYF. The CDR3 coding sequence is TGTGCCAGCAGCTCCCAAAATCGACTAGCGGGGATAGTTACAGATACGCAGTATTTT. Complete variable domain (other parts from reference TRBV13 and TRBJ2-3): AAGVIQSPRHLIKEKRETATLKCYPIPRHDTVYWYQQGPGQDPQFLISFYEKMQSDKGSIPDRFSAQQFSDYHSELNMSSLELGDSALYFCASSSQNRLAGIVTDTQYFGPGTRLTVL.

The gene calls are TRBV28 and TRBJ1-6; D is unresolved. CDR3 length: 15 amino acids. V was shortened by 2 bases and J by 0 bases, with 5 bases between the two germline ends. Germline V gene lookup returns CDR1 MDHEN and CDR2 SYDVKM. Here the CDR3 reads CASSLGSSYNSPLHF. The DNA of the CDR3 is TGTGCCAGCAGTTTAGGGAGCTCCTATAATTCACCCCTCCACTTT.

This clone was seen only once. The J gene is TRBJ1-2, the V gene TRBV28; D is perhaps TRBD1 (5 bases). The CDR3 runs to 14 residues. From germline, CDR1 is MDHEN and CDR2 SYDVKM. V was cut by 5 bases and J by 1 base, with 11 bases left in between. CDR3 amino acids: CASSPRTLNYGYTF. CDR3 bases: TGTGCCAGCAGTCCACGGACACTTAACTATGGCTACACCTTC.

V gene TRBV28 combines with J gene TRBJ2-6; 7 bases line up with TRBD2. J was trimmed by 0 bases and V by 11 bases; bases with no gene match: 19. CDR3 length: 19 residues. Germline V gene data show CDR1 as MDHEN and CDR2 as SYDVKM. The CDR3 reads CAEGEGNGPFFSGANVLTF. The CDR3 nucleotides read TGTGCCGAAGGGGAGGGGAATGGACCCTTCTTCTCTGGGGCCAACGTCCTGACTTTC.

This clone was observed a few times. This sequence joins TRBV4-2 and TRBJ1-5; D gene ambiguous. Germline V gives CDR1 LGHNA, CDR2 YNFKEQ. The CDR3 sequence is 13 residues long. Trimming took off 3 bases at V and 4 bases at J, with 7 bases between the two ends. CDR3 bases: TGTGCCAGCAGCCAGGGCCGTAATCAGCCCCAGCATTTT. This codes for CASSQGRNQPQHF.

The chain links TRBV28 to TRBJ1-5, with unresolved D. Germline-derived CDR1 and CDR2 are MDHEN and SYDVKM. V was cut by 6 bases and J by 5 bases, with 20 bases left in between. CDR3 length: 16 residues. CDR3 nucleotide sequence: TGTGCCAGCAGCACCACCCCAACTAGGCTCTATCAGCCCCAGCATTTT. Translation: CASSTTPTRLYQPQHF.

This chain connects TRBV19 to TRBJ1-2, with D perhaps TRBD1 (6 bases). In germline, CDR1 is LNHDA, CDR2 SQIVND (reference sequence). Trimming removed 6 bases at V and 3 bases at J, with 17 bases between. The CDR3 runs to 15 residues. The CDR3 protein is CASSNVAGGDYGYTF. The CDR3 nucleotides are TGTGCCAGTAGCAACGTCGCGGGGGGCGACTATGGCTACACCTTC.

This clone has only one observation. V is TRBV10-3 and J is TRBJ1-1; D might be TRBD1 (6 bases). The CDR3 contains 14 residues. V lost 5 bases to trimming and J lost 4 bases, with 14 bases between them. Germline CDR1 is ENHRY and CDR2 is SYGVKD. In DNA form, the CDR3 reads TGTGCCATCAGTTCCTGGCAGGGGAGCACTGAAGCTTTCTTT. Translating it yields CAISSWQGSTEAFF.

This clone was seen once. The rearrangement uses TRBV11-3 and TRBJ2-5; D is possibly TRBD1 (5 bases). V lost 2 bases and J lost 0, with 10 bases in between. The CDR3 is 15 residues long. Germline V gene sequence: CDR1 SGHNT, CDR2 YENEEA. The CDR3 loop is CASSLRLTDQETQYF. The CDR3 nucleotides read TGTGCCAGCAGCTTAAGACTGACAGACCAAGAGACCCAGTACTTC.

The rearrangement links TRBV28 to TRBJ1-1, with D hard to call. Trimming pared 7 bases from V and 0 bases from J, leaving 9 bases between. CDR1 and CDR2 from the germline V gene are MDHEN and SYDVKM. The CDR3 is 13 residues long. Here the CDR3 reads CASKVQMNTEAFF. CDR3 in DNA: TGTGCCAGCAAGGTACAGATGAACACTGAAGCTTTCTTT.

The chain employs TRBV7-3 and TRBJ1-1; unclear D gene. The length of the CDR3 is 16 residues. With 1 base removed from V and 2 bases from J, the gap between germline ends came to 14 bases. Looked up from germline, CDR1 is SGHTA and CDR2 is FQGTGA. In nucleotides, the CDR3 is TGTGCCAGCAGCTTAATGGGCAGGTTGATAAACACTGAAGCTTTCTTT. Protein product: CASSLMGRLINTEAFF. The entire variable domain, with the rest obtained from reference TRBV7-3 and TRBJ1-1, is as follows: GAGVSQTPSNKVTEKGKYVELRCDPISGHTALYWYRQSLGQGPEFLIYFQGTGAADDSGLPNDRFFAVRPEGSVSTLKIQRTERGDSAVYLCASSLMGRLINTEAFFGQGTRLTVV.

This sequence joins TRBV5-4 and TRBJ2-5; the D gene is possibly TRBD2 (5 bases). The end of the DNA aligns better with TRBJ2-7, so the J call may be wrong. Germline V gene lookup returns CDR1 SGHNT and CDR2 YYREEE (reference sequence). CDR3 size: 15 residues. The CDR3 region is CASSLLIGNSYEQYF. The CDR3 DNA reads as TGTGCCAGCAGCTTGCTTATCGGGAACTCCTACGAGCAGTACTTC.

This rearrangement joins TRBV9 to TRBJ2-2; D is ambiguous. V was trimmed by 2 bases and J by 3 bases, leaving 8 bases between them. This CDR3 contains 14 residues. Per the germline V gene, CDR1 is SGDLS and CDR2 is YYNGEE. This chain's CDR3 is CASSVLSDTGELFF. As DNA, the CDR3 is TGTGCCAGCAGCGTGCTTTCAGACACCGGGGAGCTGTTTTTT.

The CDR3 coding sequence is TGTGCCAGCAGTGAATCGGCGACAGGTGAAAAACTGTTTTTT. Translation gives CASSESATGEKLFF. The V and J genes are TRBV25-1 and TRBJ1-4; D perhaps matches TRBD1 (6 bases). V lost 1 base and J lost 7, with 10 bases in between. CDR3 length: 14 amino acids. The germline V gene has CDR1 MGHDK and CDR2 SYGVNS.

The V call is TRBV2, the J call TRBJ1-1; D is possibly TRBD1 (5 bases). V shed 7 bases and J shed 1 base, with 16 bases lying between them. CDR1 is SNHLY, CDR2 FYNNEI, per germline. The CDR3 is 15 amino acids. CDR3 sequence (DNA): TGTGCCAGCAAGAGCCTCGACAGACCGAACACTGAAGCTTTCTTT. Protein: CASKSLDRPNTEAFF.

This chain links TRBV9 with TRBJ1-6; TRBD1 matches 9 bases. The trim removed 3 bases at V and 0 bases at J, leaving 4 bases unmatched. This CDR3 spans 17 amino acids. Germline V gene data show CDR1 as SGDLS and CDR2 as YYNGEE. This CDR3 reads CASSGGQGSSYNSPLHF. The CDR3 DNA follows: TGTGCCAGCAGCGGTGGACAGGGGAGCTCCTATAATTCACCCCTCCACTTT. The whole variable domain, filled in from reference TRBV9 and TRBJ1-6, reads DSGVTQTPKHLITATGQRVTLRCSPRSGDLSVYWYQQSLDQGLQFLIQYYNGEERAKGNILERFSAQQFPDLHSELNLSSLELGDSALYFCASSGGQGSSYNSPLHFGNGTRLTVT.

The gene calls are TRBV11-2 and TRBJ1-1, with D unresolved. The CDR3 extends over 13 amino acids. CDR1 and CDR2 from the germline V gene are SGHAT and FQNNGV. V shed 4 bases and J shed 6 bases, with 12 bases lying between them. The CDR3 bases are TGTGCCAGCAGCTCTACGGGGTGGTCTGAAGCTTTCTTT. Translation: CASSSTGWSEAFF.

The chain has TRBV10-2 and TRBJ1-4; D remains unclear. V shed 9 bases and J shed 0 bases, with 5 bases lying between them. The germline V gene encodes CDR1 WSHSY and CDR2 SAAADI. The CDR3 is made up of 12 amino acids. The CDR3 is CASRATNEKLFF. The CDR3 region has the DNA TGCGCCAGTCGCGCAACTAATGAAAAACTGTTTTTT.